These 28 T cell receptor beta chains were sequenced from one sample in a study of blood T cell repertoires in COVID-19. Sequencing was performed with immunoSEQ multiplex PCR; in TCRdb, only in-frame clones are kept and a portion is missing. The sample yields around 420,000 clones, approximately 88% seen once. The sample comprised PBMCs or T cells enriched from blood (not recorded which). The source of these receptors is a woman between 35 and 50 years old with acute COVID-19.

The chain combines TRBV21-1 with TRBJ2-1; TRBD2, the table's D call, lacks a check against the DNA. TRBV21-1 is recorded as a pseudogene. The CDR3 length is 17 residues. The CDR3 nucleotides read TGTGCCAGCAGCAACGGTAGCGGGTCGGACTTATTCAATGAGCAGTTCTTC. Protein product: CASSNGSGSDLFNEQFF.

In its sample, this clone was seen a few times. The V gene is TRBV12-5, the J gene TRBJ1-1, with no clear D. In germline, CDR1 is LGHNT, CDR2 FRNRAP. Trimming cost V 11 bases and J 0 bases, with 10 bases left between them. The CDR3 has 12 residues. CDR3 amino acids: CASTQMNTEAFF. The CDR3 DNA follows: TGTGCTTCTACCCAAATGAACACTGAAGCTTTCTTT.

In this sample, this clone turned up a few times. This rearrangement joins TRBV19 to TRBJ1-2; tentatively, D is TRBD1 (6 bases). Germline CDR1 LNHDA, CDR2 SQIVND (reference sequence). Trimming took 8 bases from V and 8 from J, leaving 12 bases between them. The CDR3 is 11 residues long. CDR3 protein: CASGGAKGYTF. The CDR3 region has the DNA TGTGCCAGTGGGGGGGCAAAAGGCTACACCTTC.

The CDR3 here is CASSMGLAAAYEQYF. CDR3 in DNA: TGTGCCAGTAGTATGGGACTAGCGGCCGCCTACGAGCAGTACTTC. The rearrangement links TRBV19 to TRBJ2-7, with 11 bases fitting TRBD2. The V segment lost 3 bases and the J segment 2 bases; nucleotides outside the gene matches: 3. Germline CDR1 LNHDA, CDR2 SQIVND (reference sequence). The CDR3 spans 15 residues. The entire variable domain, with the rest obtained from reference TRBV19 and TRBJ2-7, is as follows: DGGITQSPKYLFRKEGQNVTLSCEQNLNHDAMYWYRQDPGQGLRLIYYSQIVNDFQKGDIAEGYSVSREKKESFPLTVTSAQKNPTAFYLCASSMGLAAAYEQYFGPGTRLTVT.

A note on this clone: Other nucleotide sequences from this sample produce the same CDR3. V is TRBV6-5 and J is TRBJ1-1, with TRBD1 matching 7 bases. The CDR3 loop spans 13 amino acids. Germline CDR1 is MNHEY and CDR2 is SVGAGI. The V gene end was trimmed by 6 bases and the J gene end by 1 base; junction bases not matched to a gene: 2. For the CDR3, the DNA is TGTGCCAGCAGACGGGACAGGAACACTGAAGCTTTCTTT. Translated, it gives CASRRDRNTEAFF.

The chain couples TRBV4-1 to TRBJ2-3; 7 nucleotides line up with TRBD2. The germline CDR1 and CDR2 sequences are MGHRA and YSYEKL. There are 18 residues in the CDR3. V was pared by 1 base and J by 0 bases, with 10 bases of the junction left unmatched. The CDR3: CASSQVLERGASTDTQYF. DNA for the CDR3: TGCGCCAGCAGCCAAGTTCTAGAGCGGGGAGCTAGCACAGATACGCAGTATTTT.

V and J are TRBV18 and TRBJ1-2; the D is unclear. The germline gives CDR1 KGHSH, CDR2 LQKENI. Trimming pared 3 bases from V and 7 bases from J, leaving 12 bases between. The CDR3 totals 13 residues. CDR3 DNA: TGTGCCAGCTCACCCGGGAGCTCAACTGGCTACACCTTC. Amino acids: CASSPGSSTGYTF. The full variable domain, in which reference TRBV18 and TRBJ1-2 provide the parts outside the CDR3, is NAGVMQNPRHLVRRRGQEARLRCSPMKGHSHVYWYRQLPEEGLKFMVYLQKENIIDESGMPKERFSAEFPKEGPSILRIQQVVRGDSAAYFCASSPGSSTGYTFGSGTRLTVV.

The CDR3 DNA reads TGTGCCAGCAGATACCTAGCGGGGGGTGCAGATACGCAGTATTTT. Amino acids: CASRYLAGGADTQYF. The V call is TRBV6-5, the J call TRBJ2-3; 11 bases map to TRBD2. Trimming removed 6 bases from V and 4 bases from J; junction bases left unmatched: 6. The length of the CDR3 is 15 residues. Germline assignment: CDR1 MNHEY and CDR2 SVGAGI.

The chain has TRBV5-5 and TRBJ1-1; D may be TRBD1 (5 bases). Looked up from germline, CDR1 is SGHKS and CDR2 is YYEKEE (reference sequence). The germline V and J ends were trimmed by 4 bases and 4 bases, with 8 bases remaining between them. The length of the CDR3 is 12 residues. The CDR3 loop reads CASSLTATEAFF. The CDR3 nucleotides are TGTGCCAGCAGCCTGACAGCCACTGAAGCTTTCTTT.

This chain links TRBV15 with TRBJ1-2; D remains ambiguous. The V end was cut by 3 bases, the J end by 4 bases, with 12 bases between. The CDR3 is made up of 14 amino acids. CDR1 LNHNV and CDR2 YYDKDF come from the germline V gene (reference sequence). The CDR3 spells CATSSVTSGYGYTF. In DNA, the CDR3 is TGTGCCACCAGCAGCGTGACATCTGGCTATGGCTACACCTTC.

V and J are TRBV2 and TRBJ1-4, with 9 bases lining up with TRBD1. Losses at the gene ends were 6 bases for V and 7 bases for J; bases not matched to a gene: 9. Germline CDR1 SNHLY, CDR2 FYNNEI. The CDR3 totals 15 residues. This CDR3 reads CASSRYRGQAEKLFF. CDR3 bases: TGTGCCAGCAGCCGATACAGGGGGCAGGCTGAAAAACTGTTTTTT.

The V call is TRBV19, the J call TRBJ1-3; D remains ambiguous. Germline assignment: CDR1 LNHDA and CDR2 SQIVND (reference sequence). This CDR3 has 13 amino acids. Between the trimmed V and J ends, which lost 5 bases and 4 bases, there was a span of 9 bases. CDR3 protein: CASSPYGGNTIYF. CDR3 DNA sequence: TGTGCCAGTAGTCCCTACGGGGGAAACACCATATATTTT. Together with reference TRBV19 and TRBJ1-3, the CDR3 gives the full variable domain: DGGITQSPKYLFRKEGQNVTLSCEQNLNHDAMYWYRQDPGQGLRLIYYSQIVNDFQKGDIAEGYSVSREKKESFPLTVTSAQKNPTAFYLCASSPYGGNTIYFGEGSWLTVV.

This clone was seen more than once but under ten times. The genes are TRBV11-2 and TRBJ1-2; the D gene is possibly TRBD1 (5 bases). V shed 5 bases and J shed 5 bases, with 12 bases lying between them. The germline V gene has CDR1 SGHAT and CDR2 FQNNGV. The CDR3 consists of 13 residues. CDR3 sequence: CASSLGEGYGYTF. DNA for the CDR3: TGTGCCAGCAGCCTAGGGGAGGGGTATGGCTACACCTTC.

The rearrangement uses TRBV6-1 and TRBJ1-6; no clear D. V dropped 1 base and J dropped 19 bases, with 11 bases sitting between them. Germline lookup yields CDR1 MNHNS and CDR2 SASEGT. The CDR3 consists of 11 residues. The CDR3 is CASSEVQRIHF. The CDR3 DNA reads as TGTGCCAGCAGTGAAGTCCAGAGGATACACTTT.

The rearrangement uses TRBV7-9 and TRBJ1-2; no clear D. In germline, CDR1 is SEHNR, CDR2 FQNEAQ (reference sequence). Trimming took off 5 bases at V and 8 bases at J, with 15 bases between the two ends. CDR3 length: 13 residues. The CDR3: CASSPLRFEGYTF. The CDR3 nucleotides read TGTGCCAGCAGCCCGCTGAGGTTCGAGGGCTACACCTTC.

The J gene is TRBJ1-2, the V gene TRBV2, with 7 bases that match TRBD1. Per the germline V gene, CDR1 is SNHLY and CDR2 is FYNNEI. The CDR3 has 14 amino acids. The V gene end was trimmed by 2 bases and the J gene end by 2 bases; junction bases not matched to a gene: 2. The CDR3 nucleotides are TGTGCCAGCAGTGAAATGGGACAGAACTATGGCTACACCTTC. This sequence encodes CASSEMGQNYGYTF. Full variable domain (rest looked up from reference TRBV2 and TRBJ1-2): EPEVTQTPSHQVTQMGQEVILRCVPISNHLYFYWYRQILGQKVEFLVSFYNNEISEKSEIFDDQFSVERPDGSNFTLKIRSTKLEDSAMYFCASSEMGQNYGYTFGSGTRLTVV.

The CDR3: CASNRGGAPETQYF. CDR3 coding DNA: TGTGCCAGCAACCGTGGGGGGGCGCCAGAGACCCAGTACTTC. The V call is TRBV7-9, the J call TRBJ2-5; maybe TRBD2 (7 bases). The CDR3 has 14 amino acids. Germline CDR1 SEHNR, CDR2 FQNEAQ (reference sequence). V lost 7 bases and J 4 bases, leaving 16 bases between the germline ends.

This chain uses TRBV7-2 with TRBJ1-2; TRBD1 is a possible D gene (5 bases). The ends were cut back, 1 base at V and 8 bases at J, with 11 bases in the middle. The germline V gene encodes CDR1 SGHTA and CDR2 FQGNSA. The CDR3 sequence is 13 residues long. The CDR3 nucleotides are TGTGCCAGCAGCTTAGACACCGGGGGGGGCTACACCTTC. Its protein product is CASSLDTGGGYTF.

This chain uses TRBV3-1 (or the pseudogene TRBV3-2) with TRBJ2-7; D is perhaps TRBD1 (5 bases). The V gene lost 4 bases and the J gene lost 1 base, with 11 bases spanning the gap. Germline CDR1 reads LGHDT; CDR2 reads YNNKEL (reference sequence). This CDR3 contains 14 residues. CDR3 bases: TGTGCCAGCAGCCGTTGGGGCGAATCCTACGAGCAGTACTTC. Amino acids: CASSRWGESYEQYF.

This clone was seen a single time. The chain employs TRBV2 and TRBJ1-5, with D perhaps TRBD1 (6 bases). Germline values: CDR1 SNHLY, CDR2 FYNNEI. CDR3 size: 15 residues. V shed 4 bases and J shed 1 base, with 11 bases lying between them. The CDR3 DNA is TGTGCCAGCAGTGGTTTTAGGGGGAGCAATCAGCCCCAGCATTTT. This sequence encodes CASSGFRGSNQPQHF.

The chain employs TRBV27 and TRBJ2-5, with D possibly TRBD2 on 6 matching bases. Germline loops: CDR1 MNHEY, CDR2 SMNVEV (reference sequence). The CDR3 has 14 residues. V gave up 5 bases and J gave up 2 bases, with 12 bases separating them. CDR3 sequence (DNA): TGTGCCAGCAGTGTCCCGGGGGTTCAAGAGACCCAGTACTTC. Amino acids: CASSVPGVQETQYF.

This clone occurred once. The sample has other DNA sequences that encode this CDR3 too. The chain links TRBV7-9 to TRBJ1-1; D gene uncertain. Germline-derived CDR1 and CDR2 are SEHNR and FQNEAQ (reference sequence). The CDR3 loop spans 14 amino acids. V lost 1 base, J lost 4 bases, and 10 bases lay in between. Here the CDR3 DNA reads TGTGCCAGCAGCTTAGTAGCTGGGAGCACTGAAGCTTTCTTT. It translates to CASSLVAGSTEAFF. The full variable domain, its missing parts supplied by reference TRBV7-9 and TRBJ1-1, is DTGVSQNPRHKITKRGQNVTFRCDPISEHNRLYWYRQTLGQGPEFLTYFQNEAQLEKSRLLSDRFSAERPKGSFSTLEIQRTEQGDSAMYLCASSLVAGSTEAFFGQGTRLTVV.

J is TRBJ1-5 and V is TRBV11-1; the D gene is possibly TRBD1 (6 bases). The CDR3 runs to 14 residues. The V end was cut by 5 bases, the J end by 4 bases, with 12 bases between. Germline V lookup: CDR1 SGHAT, CDR2 FQDESV (reference sequence). The CDR3 coding sequence is TGTGCCAGCAGCGCAGGGGCTGGGAATCAGCCCCAGCATTTT. Amino acids: CASSAGAGNQPQHF.

The chain employs TRBV5-1 and TRBJ1-2; 7 bases fit TRBD1. V gave up 2 bases and J gave up 6 bases; unmatched junction bases: 7. This CDR3 is 14 amino acids long. Germline CDR1 SGHRS, CDR2 YFSETQ. CDR3 coding DNA: TGCGCCAGCAGCTTACAGGGGTACCCGGATGGCTACACCTTC. Protein sequence: CASSLQGYPDGYTF.

This chain uses TRBV19 with TRBJ2-5, with 8 bases identical to TRBD2. CDR1 is LNHDA, CDR2 SQIVND, per germline (reference sequence). Trimming cost V 2 bases and J 3 bases; bases outside gene matches: 8. The CDR3 contains 16 residues. The CDR3: CASSILEAGGKETQYF. In DNA, the CDR3 is TGTGCCAGTAGTATACTAGAGGCGGGGGGAAAAGAGACCCAGTACTTC. The variable domain in full, completed from reference TRBV19 and TRBJ2-5, reads DGGITQSPKYLFRKEGQNVTLSCEQNLNHDAMYWYRQDPGQGLRLIYYSQIVNDFQKGDIAEGYSVSREKKESFPLTVTSAQKNPTAFYLCASSILEAGGKETQYFGPGTRLLVL.

The V and J genes are TRBV4-1 and TRBJ1-3; D is possibly TRBD1 (6 bases). Germline V gene lookup returns CDR1 MGHRA and CDR2 YSYEKL. Trimming pared 1 base from V and 1 base from J, leaving 14 bases between. The CDR3 is 17 residues long. DNA of the CDR3: TGCGCCAGCAGCCAAGTGGGGTTACAGGGATCTGGAAACACCATATATTTT. It yields the protein CASSQVGLQGSGNTIYF.

This clone occurred many times. The J gene is TRBJ2-7, the V gene TRBV7-6, with D maybe TRBD1 (5 bases). V lost 1 base to trimming and J lost 5 bases, with 12 bases between them. Per germline, CDR1 SGHVS and CDR2 FNYEAQ. This CDR3 region has 14 residues. The CDR3 is CASSLGAGQHEQYF. CDR3 DNA sequence: TGTGCCAGCAGCTTAGGGGCAGGGCAACACGAGCAGTACTTC.

This chain joins TRBV6-5 and TRBJ1-5; the D is unclear. Trimming removed 1 base at V and 4 bases at J, with 8 bases between. This CDR3 is built from 14 residues. The V gene's germline CDR1 is MNHEY and CDR2 SVGAGI. The CDR3 loop reads CASSYLAGNQPQHF. The CDR3 nucleotides read TGTGCCAGCAGTTACTTGGCAGGTAATCAGCCCCAGCATTTT.